This T cell receptor (beta chain) was found in a study of cytomegalovirus exposure and HLA in healthy donors. Study conclusions and caveats: Certain sequence variants were highly shared and formed a cluster, and this cluster was likely a sequencing artifact.

Trimming took 4 bases from V and 10 from J, leaving 13 bases between them. Per germline, CDR1 GTSNPN and CDR2 SVGIG (reference sequence). The CDR3 runs 11 residues. Both 60 Vbeta primers and 13 Jbeta primers went into the PCR. Only in-frame clones appear in the TCRdb table, and some are missing; sequencing was by immunoSEQ multiplex PCR. The sample table includes around 76,000 clones. Regarding this clone: Antigen unknown.

Source material: PBMCs. The rearrangement uses TRBV30 and TRBJ1-1; maybe TRBD1 (5 bases). This sequence originates from an older woman in good health and CMV-seronegative. The CDR3 reads CAWTLGTSAFF. CDR3 nucleotide sequence: TGTGCCTGGACCTTGGGGACTTCAGCTTTCTTT.